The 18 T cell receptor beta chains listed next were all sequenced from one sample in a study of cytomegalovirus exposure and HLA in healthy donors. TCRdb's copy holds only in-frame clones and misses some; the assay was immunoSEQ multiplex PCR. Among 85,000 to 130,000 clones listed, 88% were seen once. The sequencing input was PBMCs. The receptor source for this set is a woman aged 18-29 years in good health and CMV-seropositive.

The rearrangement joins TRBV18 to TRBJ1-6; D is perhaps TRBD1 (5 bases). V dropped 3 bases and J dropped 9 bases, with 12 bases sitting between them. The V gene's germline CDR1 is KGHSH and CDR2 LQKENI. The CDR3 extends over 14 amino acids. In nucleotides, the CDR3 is TGTGCCAGCTCACCGGGCCAAGGGGTTTCACCCCTCCACTTT. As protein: CASSPGQGVSPLHF.

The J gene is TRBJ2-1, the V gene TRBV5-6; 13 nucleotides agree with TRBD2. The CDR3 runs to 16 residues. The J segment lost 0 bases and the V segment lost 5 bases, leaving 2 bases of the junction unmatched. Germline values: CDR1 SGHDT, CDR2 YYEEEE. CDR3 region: CASRRTSGGSYNEQFF. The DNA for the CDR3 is TGTGCCAGCAGGCGGACTAGCGGGGGCTCCTACAATGAGCAGTTCTTC.

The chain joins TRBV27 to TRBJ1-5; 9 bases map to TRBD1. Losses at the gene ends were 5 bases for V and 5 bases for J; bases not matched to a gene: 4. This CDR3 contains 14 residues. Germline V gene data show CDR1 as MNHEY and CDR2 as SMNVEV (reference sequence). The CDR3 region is CASSGQGKDQPQHF. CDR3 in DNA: TGTGCCAGCAGTGGACAGGGGAAAGATCAGCCCCAGCATTTT.

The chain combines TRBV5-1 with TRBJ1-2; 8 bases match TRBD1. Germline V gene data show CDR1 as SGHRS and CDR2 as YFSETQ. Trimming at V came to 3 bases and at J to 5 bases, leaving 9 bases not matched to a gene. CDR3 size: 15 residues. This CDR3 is CASSSPSGGAYGYTF. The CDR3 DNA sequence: TGCGCCAGCAGCTCCCCTTCAGGGGGCGCGTATGGCTACACCTTC. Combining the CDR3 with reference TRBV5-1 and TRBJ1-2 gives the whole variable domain KAGVTQTPRYLIKTRGQQVTLSCSPISGHRSVSWYQQTPGQGLQFLFEYFSETQRNKGNFPGRFSGRQFSNSRSEMNVSTLELGDSALYLCASSSPSGGAYGYTFGSGTRLTVV.

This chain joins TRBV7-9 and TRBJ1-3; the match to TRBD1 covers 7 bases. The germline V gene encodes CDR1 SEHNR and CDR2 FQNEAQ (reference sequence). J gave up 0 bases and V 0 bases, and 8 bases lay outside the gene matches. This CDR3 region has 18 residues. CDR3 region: CASSLAPDRSVSGNTIYF. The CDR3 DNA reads TGTGCCAGCAGCTTAGCCCCGGACAGGTCCGTCTCTGGAAACACCATATATTTT.

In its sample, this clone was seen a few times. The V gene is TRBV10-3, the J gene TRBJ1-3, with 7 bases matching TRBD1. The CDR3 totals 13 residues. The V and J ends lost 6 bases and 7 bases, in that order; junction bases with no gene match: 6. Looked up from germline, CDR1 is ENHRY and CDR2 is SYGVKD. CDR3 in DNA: TGTGCCATCAGGGTCCAGGGGGGCAACACCATATATTTT. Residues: CAIRVQGGNTIYF.

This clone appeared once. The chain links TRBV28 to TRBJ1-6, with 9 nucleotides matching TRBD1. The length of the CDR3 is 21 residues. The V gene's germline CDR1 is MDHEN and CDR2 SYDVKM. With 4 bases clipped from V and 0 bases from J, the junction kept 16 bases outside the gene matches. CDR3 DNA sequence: TGTGCCAGCAGTTCCCCGGGACAGGGAATGTGGATAAGCTCCTATAATTCACCCCTCCACTTT. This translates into CASSSPGQGMWISSYNSPLHF. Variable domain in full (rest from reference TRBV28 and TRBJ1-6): DVKVTQSSRYLVKRTGEKVFLECVQDMDHENMFWYRQDPGLGLRLIYFSYDVKMKEKGDIPEGYSVSREKKERFSLILESASTNQTSMYLCASSSPGQGMWISSYNSPLHFGNGTRLTVT.

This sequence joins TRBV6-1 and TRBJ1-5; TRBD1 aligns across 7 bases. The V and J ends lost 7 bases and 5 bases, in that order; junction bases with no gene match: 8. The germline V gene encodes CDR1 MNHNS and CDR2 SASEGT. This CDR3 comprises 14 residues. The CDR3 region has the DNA TGTGCCAGCACTTCTAGGGGGCTCTATCAGCCCCAGCATTTT. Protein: CASTSRGLYQPQHF.

The DNA for the CDR3 is TGCAGTGCCTTGGACAGGGAGGGCTACACCTTC. Its protein product is CSALDREGYTF. This chain joins TRBV20-1 and TRBJ1-2; 8 bases map to TRBD1. Germline CDR1 and CDR2: DFQATT and SNEGSKA (reference sequence). V gave up 6 bases and J gave up 8 bases; unmatched junction bases: 5. The CDR3 runs to 11 residues.

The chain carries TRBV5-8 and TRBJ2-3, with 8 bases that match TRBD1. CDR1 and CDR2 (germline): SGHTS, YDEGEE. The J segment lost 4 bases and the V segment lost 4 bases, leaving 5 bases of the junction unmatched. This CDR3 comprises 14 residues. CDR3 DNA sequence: TGTGCCAGCAGCATAGGACAGGGCTCAGATACGCAGTATTTT. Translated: CASSIGQGSDTQYF.

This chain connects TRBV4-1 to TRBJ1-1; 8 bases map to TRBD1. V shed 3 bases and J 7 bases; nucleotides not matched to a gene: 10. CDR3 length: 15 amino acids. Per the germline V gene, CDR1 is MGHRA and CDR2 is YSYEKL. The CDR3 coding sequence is TGCGCCAGCAGCCAGTTAGGACAGGGCCCTTTTGAAGCTTTCTTT. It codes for CASSQLGQGPFEAFF.

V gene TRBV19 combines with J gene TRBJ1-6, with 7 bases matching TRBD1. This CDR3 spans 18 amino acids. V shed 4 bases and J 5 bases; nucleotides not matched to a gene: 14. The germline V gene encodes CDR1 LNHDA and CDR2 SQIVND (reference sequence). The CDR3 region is CASSRGQVDDRDNSPLHF. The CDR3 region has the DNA TGTGCCAGTAGTAGAGGACAGGTAGACGATAGGGATAATTCACCCCTCCACTTT.

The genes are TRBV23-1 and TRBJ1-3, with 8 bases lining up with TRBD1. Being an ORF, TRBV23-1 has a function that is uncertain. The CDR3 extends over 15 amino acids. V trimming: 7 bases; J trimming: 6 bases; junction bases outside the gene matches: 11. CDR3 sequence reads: CASTPSPGQENTIYF. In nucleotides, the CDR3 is TGCGCCAGCACTCCTTCTCCGGGACAGGAAAACACCATATATTTT.

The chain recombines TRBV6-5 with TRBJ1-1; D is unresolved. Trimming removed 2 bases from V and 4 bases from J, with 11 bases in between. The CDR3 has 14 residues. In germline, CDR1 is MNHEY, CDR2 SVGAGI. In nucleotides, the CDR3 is TGTGCCAGCAGTTACGCAGGTACACGCACTGAAGCTTTCTTT. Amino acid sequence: CASSYAGTRTEAFF.

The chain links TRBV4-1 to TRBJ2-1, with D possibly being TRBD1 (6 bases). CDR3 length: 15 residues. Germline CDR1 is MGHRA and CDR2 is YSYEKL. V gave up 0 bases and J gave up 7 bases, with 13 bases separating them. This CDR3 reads CASSQDRGTGNEQFF. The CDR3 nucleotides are TGCGCCAGCAGCCAAGACAGGGGAACTGGTAATGAGCAGTTCTTC.

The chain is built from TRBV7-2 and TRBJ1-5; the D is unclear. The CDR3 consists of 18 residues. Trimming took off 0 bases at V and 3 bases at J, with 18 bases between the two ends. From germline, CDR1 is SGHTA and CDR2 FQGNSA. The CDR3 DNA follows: TGTGCCAGCAGCTTAGCGGGGTTGGGCAGCGGAGTCAATCAGCCCCAGCATTTT. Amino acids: CASSLAGLGSGVNQPQHF.

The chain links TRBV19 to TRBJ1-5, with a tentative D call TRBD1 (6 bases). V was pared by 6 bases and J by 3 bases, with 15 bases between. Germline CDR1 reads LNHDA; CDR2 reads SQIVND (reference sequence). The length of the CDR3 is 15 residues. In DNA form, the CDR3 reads TGTGCCAGTAGCCTTACAGGGATAGACAATCAGCCCCAGCATTTT. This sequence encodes CASSLTGIDNQPQHF.

CDR3 DNA sequence: TGTGCCAGCAGCTTGGACAGAGGGAATGAGCAGTTCTTC. Encoded protein: CASSLDRGNEQFF. The genes are TRBV5-8 and TRBJ2-1, with D possibly matching TRBD2 (5 bases). This CDR3 is 13 amino acids long. Trimming stripped 0 bases from V and 7 bases from J, with 8 bases between. The germline V gene encodes CDR1 SGHTS and CDR2 YDEGEE.